The subject of this entry is one TCR beta chain. Its antigen is not known. The sample comes from a study of T cells expressing NK-cell markers. Turning to the study itself: CD3+CD56+NKG2C+, CD3+CD56+NKG2C- and CD3+CD56-NKG2C+ T cells, once sorted, supplied the TCR beta repertoires.

Per the germline V gene, CDR1 is DFQATT and CDR2 is SNEGSKA (reference sequence). The CDR3 extends over 15 amino acids. TCRdb reanalyzed the 5' RACE reads, giving one entry per CDR3 protein sequence and no DNA. Here the sample table reports roughly 350,000 distinct CDR3 sequences. Regarding the study as a whole: In several donors, dominant clonotypes made up roughly 28.3-65% of CD3+CD56-NKG2C+ cells. Dominant NKG2C+ clonotypes accounted for roughly 1.0-7.0% of CD8+ T cells in roughly 6 donors.

Specimen: blood T cells: a sorted CD56 or NKG2C T cell subset, CD4+ or CD8+ T cells, or bulk PBMC T cells (not recorded which). This TCR derives from a man between 18 and 69 years old in good health. The chain has TRBV20-1 and TRBJ2-1; TCRdb proposes TRBD1, but this gene call is untestable without DNA. The CDR3 sequence: CSARNPSGATNEQFF.